The TCR beta chain described here comes from a study of OX40 agonist ivuxolimab in advanced cancers. The study's findings and limits: At doses 0.1 to 3.0 mg/kg, CD4+ and CD8+ clones expanded.

Germline loops: CDR1 SGHAT, CDR2 FQNNGV. CDR3 length: 16 residues. Trimming at V came to 1 base and at J to 10 bases, leaving 15 bases not matched to a gene. Profiled with immunoSEQ multiplex PCR; TCRdb holds only in-frame clones, not every one. The sample lists about 70,000 clones; 80% to 90% were seen once. As for this clone: What it recognizes is unknown.

The TCR originated in an adult with an advanced solid tumor such as melanoma, head and neck, liver or kidney cancer. Sequencing was performed on CD4+ or CD8+ T cells sorted from blood, taken in a trial of the OX40 agonist ivuxolimab. J is TRBJ2-5 and V is TRBV11-2; 7 nucleotides agree with TRBD2. CDR3 loop: CASSLALGRLRVFQYF. The CDR3 region has the DNA TGTGCCAGCAGCTTAGCCCTCGGGAGGCTACGAGTGTTCCAGTACTTC.